These 9 T cell receptor beta chains were all obtained from the same sample, sequenced in a study of T cells in tuberculosis. Clones were read by immunoSEQ multiplex PCR, and TCRdb kept only the in-frame ones, dropping some. Of 44,000 or so clones in the sample, roughly 95% were seen once. Input material: PBMCs. All receptors come from a donor aged 10 to 29 with latent tuberculosis or without tuberculosis infection.

The chain couples TRBV6-5 to TRBJ1-1; D is perhaps TRBD1 (6 bases). Trimming cost V 2 bases and J 6 bases, with 13 bases left between them. The CDR3 runs to 14 residues. The germline V gene has CDR1 MNHEY and CDR2 SVGAGI. In DNA, the CDR3 is TGTGCCAGCAGTTACCTGGGGGCAGGTGCTGAAGCTTTCTTT. It codes for CASSYLGAGAEAFF.

The CDR3 is CASSSGAGAPTYEQYF. The CDR3 DNA sequence: TGTGCCAGCAGCTCCGGGGCGGGGGCGCCAACCTACGAGCAGTACTTC. V gene TRBV5-4 combines with J gene TRBJ2-7; possible D gene TRBD2, 7 bases. Trimming removed 3 bases from V and 2 bases from J, with 18 bases in between. CDR1 and CDR2 from the germline V gene are SGHNT and YYREEE (reference sequence). The CDR3 is made up of 16 amino acids.

This clone was seen only a few times. The genes are TRBV2 and TRBJ2-7; D is unclear. CDR1 and CDR2 (germline): SNHLY, FYNNEI. The V end lost 8 bases, the J end lost 4 bases, and 9 bases lay between the germline ends. CDR3 size: 11 residues. CDR3 loop: CASLSSYEQYF. The CDR3 DNA is TGTGCCAGCCTTTCCTCTTACGAGCAGTACTTC.

This chain joins TRBV18 and TRBJ1-3, with D possibly matching TRBD1 (6 bases). Germline V CDR1 and CDR2: KGHSH, LQKENI. Trimming took off 4 bases at V and 0 bases at J, with 10 bases between the two ends. The CDR3 loop spans 15 amino acids. Written as DNA, the CDR3 is TGTGCCAGCTCACTCGGACAGAGCTCTGGAAACACCATATATTTT. It encodes CASSLGQSSGNTIYF.

V and J are TRBV2 and TRBJ1-4; 9 bases are a match to TRBD1. The CDR3 is made up of 15 amino acids. The ends lost 5 bases at V and 8 bases at J; junction bases unmatched: 9. CDR1 and CDR2 (germline): SNHLY, FYNNEI. The CDR3 sequence is CASSLGGTGTEKLFF. DNA for the CDR3: TGTGCCAGCAGTCTGGGGGGGACAGGGACCGAAAAACTGTTTTTT. The variable domain in full, with the rest retrieved from reference TRBV2 and TRBJ1-4, is EPEVTQTPSHQVTQMGQEVILRCVPISNHLYFYWYRQILGQKVEFLVSFYNNEISEKSEIFDDQFSVERPDGSNFTLKIRSTKLEDSAMYFCASSLGGTGTEKLFFGSGTQLSVL.

The chain joins TRBV30 to TRBJ2-1, with 8 bases matching TRBD1. The CDR3 length is 16 residues. The germline V gene encodes CDR1 GTSNPN and CDR2 SVGIG (reference sequence). The junction had 10 bases not matched to a gene; V was cut back by 2 bases and J by 4 bases. The CDR3, as DNA: TGTGCCTGGAGTCTAAAGGACAGGGTACAATACAATGAGCAGTTCTTC. Translated: CAWSLKDRVQYNEQFF.

The V call is TRBV10-2, the J call TRBJ2-7; a possible D gene is TRBD2 (5 bases). V lost 7 bases and J lost 0, with 10 bases in between. CDR3 length equals 13 residues. CDR1 and CDR2 from the germline V gene are WSHSY and SAAADI. The CDR3 loop reads CASNYGISYEQYF. CDR3 nucleotide sequence: TGCGCCAGCAATTACGGGATCTCCTACGAGCAGTACTTC.

The chain has TRBV5-1 and TRBJ2-3; 7 nucleotides line up with TRBD1. This CDR3 is built from 16 residues. V gave up 1 base and J gave up 4 bases; unmatched junction bases: 9. The germline V gene encodes CDR1 SGHRS and CDR2 YFSETQ. This chain's CDR3 is CASSLRGWQGADTQYF. In DNA form, the CDR3 reads TGCGCCAGCAGCTTGCGAGGGTGGCAGGGGGCAGATACGCAGTATTTT.

The V gene is TRBV27, the J gene TRBJ1-2; 9 bases are shared with TRBD1. V dropped 4 bases and J dropped 1; count of bases not matched to a gene: 4. The CDR3 contains 15 residues. In germline, CDR1 is MNHEY, CDR2 SMNVEV (reference sequence). The CDR3 region is CASSSYRGLNYGYTF. The CDR3 nucleotides read TGTGCCAGCAGTTCGTACAGGGGGCTTAACTATGGCTACACCTTC.